The subject of this entry is one TCR beta chain. Its binding antigen is unknown. The input lacks base qualities; no much larger clone sits a single base away. What the time point label conveys for this sample: cycle 4 day 1 (C4D1), after five to seven weeks of nivolumab. All trial patients had relapsed after autologous stem cell transplantation, with cohorts A, B and C differing in prior brentuximab vedotin exposure. Magnetic negative selection with a Miltenyi CD4+ T cell isolation kit was used to purify CD4+ T cells from thawed PBMCs. The trial cohort comprised approximately 55 patients with relapsed/refractory classical Hodgkin lymphoma whose best overall responses were complete response, partial response or progressive disease. Trial patients were treated with single-agent nivolumab in the multi-cohort phase II CheckMate 205 trial. Best overall response was determined by an independent review committee according to the 2007 International Working Group response criteria. Trial PBMCs were obtained immediately prior to nivolumab initiation (C1D1) and on therapy at cycle 2 day 1 and cycle 4 day 1. Peripheral blood was collected in 8 mL Vacutainer Cell Preparation Tubes, from which PBMCs were isolated by centrifugation and then cryopreserved. Purified CD4+ and CD8+ fractions were prepared only for cases in which an additional PBMC sample was available. Magnetically labelled cells were removed on LS columns in a quadroMACS separator, and the flow-through was collected as the purified fraction.

These data originate in a study of PD-1 blockade in classical Hodgkin lymphoma (dated by TCRdb to about 2020). Regarding the research as a whole: Nivolumab dosing was 3 mg/kg intravenously every 2 weeks, continuing until either disease progression or unacceptable toxicity. To define a peripheral blood immune signature of response to PD-1 blockade in classical Hodgkin lymphoma, the study combined TCR beta sequencing with CyTOF.

The CDR3 runs 15 amino acids, cysteine and phenylalanine included. Just CDR3 DNA is preserved here, 45 bases in frame from base 1. V is pruned by 6 bases and J by 7 bases, leaving 9 bases of the junction without a gene match. Per the germline V gene, MNHEY is the CDR1 and SVGAGI is the CDR2. Study-wide conclusions, independent of this receptor: Lower diversity was seen in patients whose nivolumab began less than 1 year after ASCT, and these patients were left out of later analyses so that immune reconstitution would not confound the results. The study was limited to a single clinical trial cohort, and causes of repertoire differences, possibly disease activity or prior therapy, remained undefined. CD4+ but not CD8+ TCR diversity rose significantly by C4D1 (p=0.0027 vs p=0.16), most apparent in complete responders (p=0.02). Baseline TCR diversity was reported as lower in newly diagnosed patients than in healthy donors, and lower still in relapsed/refractory patients. Baseline diversity similar to that of newly diagnosed patients was observed in trial patients achieving complete response, whereas significantly lower diversity was observed in partial responders and progressors.

The Qiagen DNeasy kit was used to extract genomic DNA from unsorted PBMCs and from the negatively selected CD4+ and CD8+ fractions. TCR beta CDR3 regions were amplified by immunoSEQ multiplex PCR using primers annealing to V and J segments. A synthetic immune receptor repertoire was used to minimize amplification bias, and any residual bias was removed computationally once sequencing was done. In the source study's methods: Repertoire diversity was quantified as the Shannon entropy index using custom Python scripts. Unsorted, CD4+ and CD8+ repertoires were examined separately, except in combined analyses, for which CD4+ and CD8+ sequences were merged in silico. Clonal expansion was defined as at least a 2-fold frequency increase after treatment relative to C1D1, with a pseudocount of 0.5 for undetected baseline clones. Singleton clones were defined as clones with 0 or 1 copy at C1D1, and non-singleton clones were defined as clones with 2 or more copies. By matching protein sequences in sorted samples from the same patient, clones expanded in unsorted samples were annotated as CD4+, CD8+ or unknown. Diversity changes from C1D1 to C4D1 were tested in paired samples using Wilcoxon tests. TCRdb obtained this table from immuneACCESS and retained in-frame rearrangements with V and J assigned. These tables miss some clones; where compared with another copy, unresolved V genes account for less than half of the shortfall, and the remainder is unexplained. Clone size and the V and J calls come from that table; the DNA yielded D and trimming. The sample table holds 25,000 to 35,000 clones, of which roughly four fifths were seen once. Around 0.62% of the sample is held by the ten biggest clonotypes.

The source is a human donor with classical Hodgkin lymphoma. The sequenced sample was CD4+ T cells from blood, obtained before the fourth cycle of nivolumab. Recombination connected TRBV6-5 to TRBJ1-2, and 12 junction bases match TRBD1. CDR3 sequence: CASSRQGQGASGYTF. The DNA sequence reads TGTGCCAGCAGCCGCCAGGGACAGGGGGCTAGTGGCTACACCTTC.